The 18 T cell receptor beta chains in this list originate from one sample, sequenced in a study of early T cells in non-severe SARS-CoV-2 infection. TCRdb itself ran the 5' RACE reads through MiXCR, one entry per CDR3 protein. The sample holds about 72,000 distinct CDR3 sequences; about a tenth are singletons and the top ten take over 6%. This sample comprised whole blood, obtained at baseline. These TCRs come from an adult who was a healthcare worker with PCR-confirmed SARS-CoV-2 infection or an uninfected control (not recorded which).

The gene calls are TRBV4-1 and TRBJ1-5; D not certain. Germline V gene lookup returns CDR1 MGHRA and CDR2 YSYEKL. V shed 0 bases and J shed 5 bases, with 14 bases lying between them. This CDR3 contains 16 residues. The CDR3 protein is CASSQEESRAHQPQHF. CDR3 bases: TGCGCCAGCAGCCAAGAGGAAAGTCGGGCCCATCAGCCCCAGCATTTT.

CDR3 region: CASSLIAGGKNNEQFF. The CDR3 DNA reads as TGTGCCAGCAGTTTAATAGCGGGGGGGAAAAACAATGAGCAGTTCTTC. The chain is built from TRBV27 and TRBJ2-1; 11 nucleotides align to TRBD2. V dropped 2 bases and J dropped 5; count of bases not matched to a gene: 5. CDR1 is MNHEY, CDR2 SMNVEV, per germline (reference sequence). This CDR3 comprises 16 residues.

J is TRBJ1-5 and V is TRBV6-2 or TRBV6-3; D might be TRBD1 (5 bases). Germline assignment: CDR1 MNHEY and CDR2 SVGEGT. Trimming pared 5 bases from V and 5 bases from J, leaving 10 bases between. The CDR3 is 13 amino acids. The CDR3 loop is CASSGALDQPQHF. In nucleotides, the CDR3 is TGTGCCAGCAGTGGGGCACTAGATCAGCCCCAGCATTTT.

V and J are TRBV20-1 and TRBJ2-3; D might be TRBD2 (6 bases). Between the trimmed V and J ends, which lost 8 bases and 6 bases, there was a span of 12 bases. The CDR3 runs to 11 residues. Per germline, CDR1 DFQATT and CDR2 SNEGSKA (reference sequence). DNA of the CDR3: TGCAGTCCGCTAGGAGGGGATACGCAGTATTTT. Its translation is CSPLGGDTQYF.

The chain has TRBV5-1 and TRBJ1-4, with TRBD1 matching over 7 bases. The germline V gene encodes CDR1 SGHRS and CDR2 YFSETQ. The J segment lost 2 bases and the V segment lost 4 bases, leaving 2 bases of the junction unmatched. There are 14 residues in the CDR3. CDR3 loop: CASSPTGTNEKLFF. The CDR3 DNA follows: TGCGCCAGCAGCCCGACAGGGACTAATGAAAAACTGTTTTTT. The variable domain in full, with the rest retrieved from reference TRBV5-1 and TRBJ1-4, is KAGVTQTPRYLIKTRGQQVTLSCSPISGHRSVSWYQQTPGQGLQFLFEYFSETQRNKGNFPGRFSGRQFSNSRSEMNVSTLELGDSALYLCASSPTGTNEKLFFGSGTQLSVL.

This clonotype showed up many times. The chain combines TRBV25-1 with TRBJ2-7; D is possibly TRBD1 or TRBD2 (5 bases each). Germline loops: CDR1 MGHDK, CDR2 SYGVNS. The CDR3 length is 15 residues. The V and J ends lost 3 bases and 5 bases respectively, with 17 bases between them. CDR3 nucleotide sequence: TGTGCCAGCAGTGACCCTTTCAGAGGGGAAGACGAGCAGTACTTC. This translates into CASSDPFRGEDEQYF.

DNA for the CDR3: TGTGCCAGCCTTTCAACTTTCAGGGGGCTGAACGAGCAGTACTTC. It is translated as CASLSTFRGLNEQYF. J is TRBJ2-7 and V is TRBV6-1; 8 nucleotides match TRBD1. Germline values: CDR1 MNHNS, CDR2 SASEGT. The length of the CDR3 is 15 residues. Germline trimming cut 8 bases from V and 5 bases from J; bases unmatched to any gene: 14.

This clonotype was found a few times. The chain uses TRBV9 and TRBJ2-3, with 8 bases lining up with TRBD2. This CDR3 has 15 residues. Germline V gene lookup returns CDR1 SGDLS and CDR2 YYNGEE. J gave up 2 bases and V 0 bases, and 2 bases lay outside the gene matches. The CDR3 DNA follows: TGTGCCAGCAGCGTAGGTAGCGGGGTCACAGATACGCAGTATTTT. Protein: CASSVGSGVTDTQYF.

This clonotype was detected a few times. The V gene is TRBV27, the J gene TRBJ2-1; tentative D call: TRBD2 (5 bases). Trimming removed 9 bases at V and 0 bases at J, with 9 bases between. Germline values: CDR1 MNHEY, CDR2 SMNVEV (reference sequence). The CDR3 runs to 13 residues. The CDR3 loop is CASKSGSYNEQFF. CDR3 nucleotides: TGTGCCAGTAAAAGCGGCTCCTACAATGAGCAGTTCTTC.

This clonotype came up many times. V gene TRBV7-7 combines with J gene TRBJ1-1, with no clear D. The V end was cut by 2 bases, the J end by 8 bases, with 12 bases between. CDR1 and CDR2 from the germline V gene are SSHAT and FNYEAQ (reference sequence). The CDR3 covers 13 residues. CDR3 DNA: TGTGCCAGCAGCTTACGAGCTGATTCGGAAGCTTTCTTT. Translating it yields CASSLRADSEAFF.

This clonotype was observed at least ten times. The chain combines TRBV11-2 with TRBJ1-2; D perhaps matches TRBD1 (5 bases). The ends were cut back, 3 bases at V and 6 bases at J, with 20 bases in the middle. This CDR3 region has 16 residues. The germline CDR1 and CDR2 sequences are SGHAT and FQNNGV. The CDR3 DNA sequence: TGTGCCAGCAGCTTTAGAGGATGGGGGGTCGGGAATGGCTACACCTTC. It encodes CASSFRGWGVGNGYTF.

The rearrangement joins TRBV7-9 to TRBJ2-1; D gene ambiguous. V lost 5 bases and J 9 bases, leaving 20 bases between the germline ends. In germline, CDR1 is SEHNR, CDR2 FQNEAQ (reference sequence). This CDR3 is 15 amino acids long. The CDR3 DNA sequence: TGTGCCAGCAGCCACAACATTCGGATCGGTGGTGAGCAGTTCTTC. Its translation is CASSHNIRIGGEQFF. The full variable domain, rest sourced from reference TRBV7-9 and TRBJ2-1, is DTGVSQNPRHKITKRGQNVTFRCDPISEHNRLYWYRQTLGQGPEFLTYFQNEAQLEKSRLLSDRFSAERPKGSFSTLEIQRTEQGDSAMYLCASSHNIRIGGEQFFGPGTRLTVL.

Written as DNA, the CDR3 is TGTGCCAGCAGTTACTCGGAGGGCATCACTGGAAACACCATATATTTT. Encoded protein: CASSYSEGITGNTIYF. The gene calls are TRBV6-5 and TRBJ1-3; no clear D gene. The ends were cut back, 0 bases at V and 2 bases at J, with 11 bases in the middle. The germline V gene encodes CDR1 MNHEY and CDR2 SVGAGI. CDR3 length: 16 residues.

This clonotype was counted at least ten times. The gene calls are TRBV2 and TRBJ2-1, with 8 bases aligning to TRBD2. Unmatched junction bases numbered 17, after V lost 7 bases and J lost 15 bases. This CDR3 is 14 amino acids long. Looked up from germline, CDR1 is SNHLY and CDR2 is FYNNEI. CDR3 DNA: TGTGCCAGCATCACCGGGACTGACGGGGGGGACGCGTTCTTC. Translation: CASITGTDGGDAFF.

The chain is built from TRBV9 and TRBJ2-1; 8 bases fit TRBD2. Losses at the gene ends were 4 bases for V and 4 bases for J; bases not matched to a gene: 7. Germline V CDR1 and CDR2: SGDLS, YYNGEE. This CDR3 has 15 residues. The CDR3 protein is CASSLAGLDYNEQFF. The CDR3 nucleotides read TGTGCCAGCAGCCTAGCGGGTTTAGATTACAATGAGCAGTTCTTC.

This clonotype occurred a few times. The rearrangement joins TRBV10-3 to TRBJ1-6; D may be TRBD1 (6 bases). The germline V and J ends were trimmed by 2 bases and 7 bases, with 15 bases remaining between them. This CDR3 comprises 16 residues. Germline CDR1 is ENHRY and CDR2 is SYGVKD. The DNA of the CDR3 is TGTGCCATCAGTGAGCATTGGAGGGGGGCGAATTCACCCCTCCACTTT. Translating it yields CAISEHWRGANSPLHF.

This chain links TRBV12-3 or TRBV12-4 with TRBJ1-3; D gene uncertain. The germline V and J ends were trimmed by 6 bases and 1 base, with 10 bases remaining between them. The CDR3 sequence is 14 residues long. The CDR3 here is CASSPTQSGNTIYF. In DNA form, the CDR3 reads TGTGCCAGCAGCCCGACCCAATCTGGAAACACCATATATTTT.

The chain carries TRBV18 and TRBJ1-4, with TRBD1 matching 8 bases. The CDR3 runs to 12 residues. Losses at the gene ends were 6 bases for V and 10 bases for J; bases not matched to a gene: 4. The germline V gene has CDR1 KGHSH and CDR2 LQKENI. This CDR3 is CASSPTGGKLFF. The CDR3 bases are TGTGCCAGCTCTCCAACAGGGGGAAAACTGTTTTTT. The whole variable domain, remainder taken from reference TRBV18 and TRBJ1-4, is NAGVMQNPRHLVRRRGQEARLRCSPMKGHSHVYWYRQLPEEGLKFMVYLQKENIIDESGMPKERFSAEFPKEGPSILRIQQVVRGDSAAYFCASSPTGGKLFFGSGTQLSVL.